The 26 T cell receptor beta chains given below trace back to one sample, sequenced in a study of blood T cell repertoires in COVID-19. Only in-frame clones appear in the TCRdb table, and some are missing; sequencing was by immunoSEQ multiplex PCR. The sample holds under 200,000 clones, roughly 83% seen once. Sequences were obtained from peripheral blood. These receptors all come from a woman aged 60 to 75 with acute or convalescent COVID-19.

The V gene is TRBV19, the J gene TRBJ2-1; D is unclear. The CDR3 spans 13 residues. Germline V gene data show CDR1 as LNHDA and CDR2 as SQIVND (reference sequence). V was trimmed by 6 bases and J by 6 bases, leaving 12 bases between them. As DNA, the CDR3 is TGTGCCAGTAGGCTACTGACTGGCAATGAGCAGTTCTTC. This translates into CASRLLTGNEQFF.

In this sample, this clone turned up a few times. The chain joins TRBV28 to TRBJ1-4, with 8 bases aligning to TRBD1. V lost 4 bases to trimming and J lost 8 bases; unmatched junction nucleotides: 6. This CDR3 region has 14 residues. Germline V lookup: CDR1 MDHEN, CDR2 SYDVKM. The CDR3 DNA reads as TGTGCCAGCAGTTCCGACAGGGGAAGCGAAAAACTGTTTTTT. Its protein is CASSSDRGSEKLFF.

The chain carries TRBV5-4 and TRBJ2-1; TRBD2 agrees at 8 bases. The V and J ends lost 1 base and 9 bases, in that order; junction bases with no gene match: 9. This CDR3 is built from 15 residues. Germline V lookup: CDR1 SGHNT, CDR2 YYREEE (reference sequence). The DNA of the CDR3 is TGTGCCAGCAGCTTGTTCTGGCGGGGGGTCACTGAGCAGTTCTTC. As protein: CASSLFWRGVTEQFF. Filled out from reference TRBV5-4 and TRBJ2-1, the complete variable domain reads ETGVTQSPTHLIKTRGQQVTLRCSSQSGHNTVSWYQQALGQGPQFIFQYYREEENGRGNFPPRFSGLQFPNYSSELNVNALELDDSALYLCASSLFWRGVTEQFFGPGTRLTVL.

This clone was picked up a small number of times. The chain uses TRBV5-1 and TRBJ2-2; D gene uncertain. Trimming cost V 1 base and J 7 bases, with 5 bases left between them. The CDR3 is made up of 12 amino acids. Germline loops: CDR1 SGHRS, CDR2 YFSETQ. CDR3 bases: TGCGCCAGCAGCTTGTTTTACGGGGAGCTGTTTTTT. Translated, it gives CASSLFYGELFF.

This clone showed up just once. The genes are TRBV18 and TRBJ2-1; maybe TRBD2 (6 bases). V lost 3 bases, J lost 9 bases, and 9 bases lay in between. CDR1 and CDR2 from the germline V gene are KGHSH and LQKENI. The CDR3 loop spans 12 amino acids. As DNA, the CDR3 is TGTGCCAGCTCACCTCCGACTAGTGAGCAGTTCTTC. The encoded protein is CASSPPTSEQFF.

This chain links TRBV20-1 with TRBJ2-5, with D unresolved. V was shortened by 6 bases and J by 5 bases, with 7 bases between the two germline ends. The CDR3 spans 10 residues. Germline CDR1 is DFQATT and CDR2 is SNEGSKA (reference sequence). This CDR3 is CSAQIETQYF. The CDR3 DNA is TGCAGTGCCCAAATCGAGACCCAGTACTTC.

The chain carries TRBV19 and TRBJ1-2, with D uncertain. V lost 6 bases and J lost 2, with 7 bases in between. This CDR3 spans 12 amino acids. Per germline, CDR1 LNHDA and CDR2 SQIVND (reference sequence). The CDR3 reads CASSVRNYGYTF. The CDR3 nucleotides read TGTGCCAGTAGCGTCAGGAACTATGGCTACACCTTC.

This rearrangement joins TRBV5-4 to TRBJ2-7, with 9 bases fitting TRBD1. The V and J ends lost 5 bases and 3 bases, in that order; junction bases with no gene match: 9. Germline CDR1 is SGHNT and CDR2 is YYREEE (reference sequence). The CDR3 totals 15 residues. CDR3 sequence: CASRTGTGKGYEQYF. The CDR3 DNA reads as TGTGCCAGCAGGACCGGGACAGGGAAAGGCTACGAGCAGTACTTC.

As regards this clone: One end of the junction does not line up with germline, which may come from a read error. CDR3 coding DNA: TGCGCCAGCAGCCAAGCCATCCTAGGATACTATGGCCACACCTTC. It encodes CASSQAILGYYGHTF. The chain uses TRBV4-1 and TRBJ1-2; D remains unclear. CDR3 size: 15 residues. Germline values: CDR1 MGHRA, CDR2 YSYEKL.

As concerns this clone: In the same sample, other DNA sequences code for this CDR3. The chain links TRBV12-3 or TRBV12-4 to TRBJ2-7; D uncertain. This CDR3 is built from 11 residues. Deletions cut 1 base from V and 5 bases from J, with 3 bases between. The CDR3 here is CASSLGHEQYF. CDR3 coding DNA: TGTGCCAGCAGTTTAGGGCACGAGCAGTACTTC.

This chain links TRBV4-3 with TRBJ1-2; unclear D gene. The germline V and J ends were trimmed by 0 bases and 4 bases, with 6 bases remaining between them. There are 13 residues in the CDR3. Germline CDR1 LGHNA, CDR2 YSLEER. The CDR3 DNA reads TGCGCCAGCAGCCAAGAAGCGGGCTATGGCTACACCTTC. Translating gives CASSQEAGYGYTF.

The chain couples TRBV19 to TRBJ2-7; 7 nucleotides align to TRBD2. V shed 6 bases and J 2 bases; nucleotides not matched to a gene: 1. Germline V gene data show CDR1 as LNHDA and CDR2 as SQIVND (reference sequence). The CDR3 has 12 residues. The CDR3 coding sequence is TGTGCCAGTAGCGGGGGGACCTACGAGCAGTACTTC. Encoded protein: CASSGGTYEQYF.

Here the CDR3 reads CAWVPRKQGNQPQHF. The CDR3 bases are TGTGCCTGGGTCCCCAGGAAGCAAGGCAATCAGCCCCAGCATTTT. The chain employs TRBV30 and TRBJ1-5; no clear D gene. From germline, CDR1 is GTSNPN and CDR2 SVGIG (reference sequence). The CDR3 runs to 15 residues. The ends were cut back, 5 bases at V and 2 bases at J, with 16 bases in the middle.

This sequence joins TRBV18 and TRBJ2-7; D gene ambiguous. The V end was cut by 2 bases, the J end by 4 bases, with 12 bases between. This CDR3 is built from 14 residues. The V gene's germline CDR1 is KGHSH and CDR2 LQKENI. CDR3 region: CASSPSEQRYEQYF. CDR3 nucleotide sequence: TGTGCCAGCTCACCATCCGAACAAAGATACGAGCAGTACTTC. Looking up the rest from reference TRBV18 and TRBJ2-7 gives the full variable domain: NAGVMQNPRHLVRRRGQEARLRCSPMKGHSHVYWYRQLPEEGLKFMVYLQKENIIDESGMPKERFSAEFPKEGPSILRIQQVVRGDSAAYFCASSPSEQRYEQYFGPGTRLTVT.

This chain links TRBV18 with TRBJ2-6, with 7 bases lining up with TRBD1. This CDR3 has 16 amino acids. With V trimmed by 4 bases and J by 0 bases, 3 bases remained unmatched. Per the germline V gene, CDR1 is KGHSH and CDR2 is LQKENI. CDR3 DNA: TGTGCCAGCTCACGAGGACAGGACTCTGGGGCCAACGTCCTGACTTTC. This sequence encodes CASSRGQDSGANVLTF.

The chain links TRBV12-3 or TRBV12-4 to TRBJ1-1; D is uncertain. Trimming cost V 6 bases and J 3 bases, with 11 bases left between them. The CDR3 sequence is 13 residues long. The CDR3 sequence: CASSWSKYTEAFF. In nucleotides, the CDR3 is TGTGCCAGCAGCTGGTCTAAATACACTGAAGCTTTCTTT.

The chain joins TRBV4-3 to TRBJ2-7; TRBD1 aligns across 7 bases. The J segment lost 4 bases and the V segment lost 1 base, leaving 4 bases of the junction unmatched. CDR1 and CDR2 from the germline V gene are LGHNA and YSLEER. The CDR3 is 14 amino acids. The CDR3 sequence is CASSQGQGEYEQYF. For the CDR3, the DNA is TGCGCCAGCAGCCAAGGGCAGGGGGAGTACGAGCAGTACTTC.

The chain carries TRBV9 and TRBJ2-5; D may be TRBD1 (6 bases). The V and J ends lost 4 bases and 1 base respectively, with 17 bases between them. The V gene's germline CDR1 is SGDLS and CDR2 YYNGEE. The CDR3 consists of 16 residues. CDR3 sequence (DNA): TGTGCCAGCAGCATCTATTCTGGGACAAGCCAAGAGACCCAGTACTTC. Its protein is CASSIYSGTSQETQYF.

CDR3 coding DNA: TGTGCCAGCAGCCAAGTACTCTCTAGCGGGGGGGCGAAGACCCAGTACTTC. It specifies CASSQVLSSGGAKTQYF. V and J are TRBV3-1 (or the pseudogene TRBV3-2) and TRBJ2-5; 12 bases are shared with TRBD2. The germline CDR1 and CDR2 sequences are LGHDT and YNNKEL (reference sequence). The CDR3 spans 17 residues. V was pared by 1 base and J by 6 bases, with 9 bases of the junction left unmatched.

The V and J genes are TRBV4-3 and TRBJ2-3; 10 bases line up with TRBD2. V shed 0 bases, J shed 4 bases, and the junction held 7 bases outside the gene matches. The CDR3 consists of 17 residues. Per germline, CDR1 LGHNA and CDR2 YSLEER. In DNA form, the CDR3 reads TGCGCCAGCAGCCAAGATCTCCGGACTAGCGGAGCAGATACGCAGTATTTT. It yields the protein CASSQDLRTSGADTQYF.

The rearrangement joins TRBV7-2 to TRBJ1-6, with D unresolved. V dropped 1 base and J dropped 5 bases, with 15 bases sitting between them. Germline V CDR1 and CDR2: SGHTA, FQGNSA. The CDR3 is 17 residues long. This chain's CDR3 is CASSLGSRNFDNSPLHF. The CDR3 DNA reads TGTGCCAGCAGCTTAGGTTCGCGGAATTTCGATAATTCACCCCTCCACTTT.

This chain joins TRBV3-1 (or the pseudogene TRBV3-2) and TRBJ1-5; 7 bases map to TRBD1. This CDR3 comprises 16 residues. V lost 4 bases to trimming and J lost 1 base; unmatched junction nucleotides: 7. The germline V gene has CDR1 LGHDT and CDR2 YNNKEL (reference sequence). The CDR3 DNA sequence: TGTGCCAGCAGCCCCCGGGACAGCCAAAGCAATCAGCCCCAGCATTTT. Encoded protein: CASSPRDSQSNQPQHF.

This clone was seen just once. CDR3 amino acids: CASSQSGRVSTEAFF. The DNA of the CDR3 is TGCGCCAGCAGCCAAAGTGGCAGGGTGAGCACTGAAGCTTTCTTT. V usage is TRBV4-1 and J usage is TRBJ1-1; maybe TRBD1 (5 bases). This CDR3 region has 15 residues. Germline CDR1 and CDR2: MGHRA and YSYEKL. V was cut by 2 bases and J by 4 bases, with 14 bases left in between.

This clone appeared once. The chain is built from TRBV20-1 and TRBJ1-1, with 9 bases identical to TRBD1. The CDR3 covers 11 residues. The V gene end was trimmed by 5 bases and the J gene end by 10 bases; junction bases not matched to a gene: 5. Germline CDR1 is DFQATT and CDR2 is SNEGSKA (reference sequence). CDR3 DNA: TGCAGTGCTCAGAAGGACAGGGGAGCTTTCTTT. It yields the protein CSAQKDRGAFF.

The rearrangement uses TRBV6-5 and TRBJ1-2; 7 bases line up with TRBD1. Per the germline V gene, CDR1 is MNHEY and CDR2 is SVGAGI. V shed 6 bases, J shed 6 bases, and the junction held 7 bases outside the gene matches. The CDR3 length is 13 residues. CDR3 amino acids: CASRLLQGNGYTF. In DNA, the CDR3 is TGTGCCAGCAGGCTACTACAGGGGAATGGCTACACCTTC.

The chain joins TRBV28 to TRBJ1-2; D is perhaps TRBD1 (5 bases). Trimming shortened V by 3 bases and J by 4 bases, and 9 bases separated the two germline ends. The CDR3 sequence is 13 residues long. CDR1 and CDR2 from the germline V gene are MDHEN and SYDVKM. CDR3 amino acids: CASSFKGLYGYTF. For the CDR3, the DNA is TGTGCCAGCAGTTTTAAGGGGCTCTATGGCTACACCTTC.